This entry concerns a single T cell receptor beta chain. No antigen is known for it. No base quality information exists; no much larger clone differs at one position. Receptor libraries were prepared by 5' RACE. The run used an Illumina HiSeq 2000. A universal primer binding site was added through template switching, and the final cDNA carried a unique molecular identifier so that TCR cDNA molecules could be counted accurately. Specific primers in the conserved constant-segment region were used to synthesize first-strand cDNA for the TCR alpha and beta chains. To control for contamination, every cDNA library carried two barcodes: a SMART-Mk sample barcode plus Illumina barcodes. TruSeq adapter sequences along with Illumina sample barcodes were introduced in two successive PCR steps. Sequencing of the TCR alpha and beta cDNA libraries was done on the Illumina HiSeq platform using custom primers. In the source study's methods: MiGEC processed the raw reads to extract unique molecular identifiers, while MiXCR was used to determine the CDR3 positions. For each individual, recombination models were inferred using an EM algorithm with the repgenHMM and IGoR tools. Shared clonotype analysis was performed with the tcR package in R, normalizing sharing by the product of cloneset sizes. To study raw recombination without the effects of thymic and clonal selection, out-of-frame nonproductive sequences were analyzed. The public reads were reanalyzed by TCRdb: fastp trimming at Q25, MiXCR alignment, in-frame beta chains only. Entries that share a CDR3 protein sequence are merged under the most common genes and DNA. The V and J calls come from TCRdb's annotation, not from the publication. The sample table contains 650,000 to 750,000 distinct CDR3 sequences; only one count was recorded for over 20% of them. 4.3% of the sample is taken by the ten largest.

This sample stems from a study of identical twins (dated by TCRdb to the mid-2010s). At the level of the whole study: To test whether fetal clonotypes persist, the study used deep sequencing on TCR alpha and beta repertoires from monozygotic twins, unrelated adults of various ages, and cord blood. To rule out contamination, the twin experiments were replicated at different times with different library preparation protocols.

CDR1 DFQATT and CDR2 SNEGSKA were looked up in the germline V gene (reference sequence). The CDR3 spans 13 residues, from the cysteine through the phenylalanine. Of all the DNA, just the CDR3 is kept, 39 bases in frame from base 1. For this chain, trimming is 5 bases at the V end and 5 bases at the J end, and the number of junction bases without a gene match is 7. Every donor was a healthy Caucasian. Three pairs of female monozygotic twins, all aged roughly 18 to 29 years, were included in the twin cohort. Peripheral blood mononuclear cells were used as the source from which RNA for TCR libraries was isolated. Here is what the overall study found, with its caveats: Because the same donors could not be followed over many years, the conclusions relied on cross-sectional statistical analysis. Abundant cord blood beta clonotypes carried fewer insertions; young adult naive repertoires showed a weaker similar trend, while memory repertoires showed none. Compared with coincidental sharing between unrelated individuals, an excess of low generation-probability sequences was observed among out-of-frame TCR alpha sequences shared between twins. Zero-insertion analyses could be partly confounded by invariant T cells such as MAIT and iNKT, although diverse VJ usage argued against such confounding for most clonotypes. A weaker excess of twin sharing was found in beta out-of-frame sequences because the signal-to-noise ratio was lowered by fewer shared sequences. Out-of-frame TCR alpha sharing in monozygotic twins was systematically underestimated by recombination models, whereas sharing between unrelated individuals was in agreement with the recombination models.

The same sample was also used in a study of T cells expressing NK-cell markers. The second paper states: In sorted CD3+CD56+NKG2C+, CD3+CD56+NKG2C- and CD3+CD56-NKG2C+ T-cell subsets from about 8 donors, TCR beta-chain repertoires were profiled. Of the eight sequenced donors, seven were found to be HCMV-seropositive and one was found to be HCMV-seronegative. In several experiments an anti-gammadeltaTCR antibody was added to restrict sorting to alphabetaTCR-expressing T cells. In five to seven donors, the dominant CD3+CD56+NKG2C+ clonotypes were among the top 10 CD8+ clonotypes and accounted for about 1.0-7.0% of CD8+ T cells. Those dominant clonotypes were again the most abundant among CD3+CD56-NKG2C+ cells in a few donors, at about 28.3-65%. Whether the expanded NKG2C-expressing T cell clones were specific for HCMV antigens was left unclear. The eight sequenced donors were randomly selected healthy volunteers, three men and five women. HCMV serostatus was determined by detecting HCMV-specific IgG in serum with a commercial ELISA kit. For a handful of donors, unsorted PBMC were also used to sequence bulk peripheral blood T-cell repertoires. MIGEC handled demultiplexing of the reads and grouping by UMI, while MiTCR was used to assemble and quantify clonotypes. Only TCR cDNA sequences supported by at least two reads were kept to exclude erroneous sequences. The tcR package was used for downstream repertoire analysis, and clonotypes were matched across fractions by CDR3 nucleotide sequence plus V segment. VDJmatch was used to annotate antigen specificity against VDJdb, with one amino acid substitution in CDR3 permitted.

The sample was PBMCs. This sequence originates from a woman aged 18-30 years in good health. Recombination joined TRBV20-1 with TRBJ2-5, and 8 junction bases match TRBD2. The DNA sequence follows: TGCAGTGCTCGGGGGGGAGACGGTGAGACCCAGTACTTC. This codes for CSARGGDGETQYF.